These 22 T cell receptor beta chains share one sample of origin, sequenced in a study of identical twins. TCRdb reanalysed the 5' RACE reads using MiXCR and keeps one entry per CDR3 protein. The sample has 1.5 million to 2 million distinct CDR3 sequences, less than 40% seen once. The material sequenced was cord blood. These receptor sequences come from a newborn girl in good health.

The chain recombines TRBV6-5 with TRBJ2-5, with D uncertain. V lost 0 bases and J 11 bases, leaving 10 bases between the germline ends. CDR3 length equals 12 residues. CDR1 and CDR2 (germline): MNHEY, SVGAGI. This CDR3 reads CASSYSPPAQYF. In DNA form, the CDR3 reads TGTGCCAGCAGTTACTCCCCTCCGGCGCAGTACTTC.

This clonotype appeared a few times. DNA for the CDR3: TGCAGCGTTGAAAGCGGGGGTTACGAGCAGTACTTC. Translated: CSVESGGYEQYF. The rearrangement joins TRBV29-1 to TRBJ2-7, with 8 bases identical to TRBD2. V dropped 2 bases and J dropped 4; count of bases not matched to a gene: 1. Germline CDR1 is SQVTM and CDR2 is ANQGSEA. The CDR3 runs to 12 residues.

The chain recombines TRBV4-1 with TRBJ2-3; no clear D gene. The CDR3 length is 12 residues. The V end lost 3 bases, the J end lost 8 bases, and 9 bases lay between the germline ends. Germline V gene sequence: CDR1 MGHRA, CDR2 YSYEKL. The DNA for the CDR3 is TGCGCCAGCAGCCAGGAAGGGCCTACGCAGTATTTT. Translating it yields CASSQEGPTQYF.

This clonotype has ten or more counts. The rearrangement uses TRBV13 and TRBJ2-1; possible D gene TRBD2, 6 bases. The CDR3 runs to 14 residues. Germline loops: CDR1 PRHDT, CDR2 FYEKMQ (reference sequence). Trimming pared 5 bases from V and 3 bases from J, leaving 11 bases between. The CDR3 DNA reads TGTGCCAGCAGCCCCCGACTAGTCTACAATGAGCAGTTCTTC. Amino acids: CASSPRLVYNEQFF.

This clonotype turned up a few times. The chain carries TRBV14 and TRBJ2-4; 8 bases map to TRBD1. This CDR3 contains 16 residues. Unmatched junction bases numbered 14, after V lost 0 bases and J lost 13 bases. Germline V gene sequence: CDR1 SGHDN, CDR2 FVKESK. The CDR3, as DNA: TGTGCCAGCAGCCAAGATCCTGGACAGGGACGGGACACGCAGTACTTC. It encodes CASSQDPGQGRDTQYF.

There are a few counts of this clonotype. V and J are TRBV20-1 and TRBJ2-1, with 8 bases fitting TRBD2. The CDR3 is 14 amino acids. V lost 5 bases to trimming and J lost 6 bases; unmatched junction nucleotides: 9. Germline assignment: CDR1 DFQATT and CDR2 SNEGSKA (reference sequence). The CDR3 is CSAGVSRGGNEQFF. In DNA, the CDR3 is TGCAGTGCTGGGGTTAGCCGGGGGGGCAATGAGCAGTTCTTC.

The sample holds a few counts of this clonotype. This chain connects TRBV3-1 to TRBJ2-1; no definite D call. Looked up from germline, CDR1 is LGHDT and CDR2 is YNNKEL (reference sequence). V was trimmed by 0 bases and J by 2 bases, leaving 8 bases between them. This CDR3 has 15 amino acids. CDR3 bases: TGTGCCAGCAGCCAAGAACAAACCCCCTACAATGAGCAGTTCTTC. Protein product: CASSQEQTPYNEQFF.

This clonotype was counted between two and nine times. The J gene is TRBJ2-1, the V gene TRBV6-1, with 8 positions matching TRBD1. The CDR3 covers 17 residues. Germline CDR1 MNHNS, CDR2 SASEGT. The ends lost 2 bases at V and 7 bases at J; junction bases unmatched: 13. CDR3 in DNA: TGTGCCAGCAGTGAACATAGGACAGGGCCCTCTGGGAATGAGCAGTTCTTC. Residues: CASSEHRTGPSGNEQFF.

The chain recombines TRBV12-3 or TRBV12-4 with TRBJ1-1, with a possible D match to TRBD1 (5 bases). The ends were cut back, 1 base at V and 6 bases at J, with 9 bases in the middle. The CDR3 covers 13 residues. CDR3 residues: CASSLGGAPEAFF. Here the CDR3 DNA reads TGTGCCAGCAGTTTAGGAGGGGCCCCTGAAGCTTTCTTT.

In this sample, this clonotype turned up a few times. The chain employs TRBV12-3 or TRBV12-4 and TRBJ1-1, with D hard to call. This CDR3 spans 13 amino acids. V shed 7 bases and J shed 11 bases, with 20 bases lying between them. This CDR3 reads CASITGPLERAFF. The CDR3 coding sequence is TGTGCCAGCATCACCGGGCCTCTCGAGCGGGCTTTCTTT.

For this clonotype: At one end the junction does not follow the germline gene, possibly because of a read error. The V call is TRBV11-2, the J call TRBJ2-5, with 9 bases matching TRBD1. The CDR3 is made up of 15 amino acids. Germline V CDR1 and CDR2: SGHAT, FQNNGV. The CDR3 DNA follows: TGTGCCAACAGCTCCATAACAGGGGGCTGGGAGACCCAGTACTTC. The encoded protein is CANSSITGGWETQYF.

V is TRBV20-1 and J is TRBJ1-2; D is unclear. The CDR3 runs to 15 residues. V lost 0 bases and J 6 bases, leaving 17 bases between the germline ends. Germline CDR1 and CDR2: DFQATT and SNEGSKA (reference sequence). The CDR3 DNA is TGCAGTGCTAGAGACCCGACTTCGACCCGGAATGGCTACACCTTC. It translates to CSARDPTSTRNGYTF.

In regard to this clonotype: The junction does not match germline at one end; this may be a read error. The chain employs TRBV6-6 and TRBJ2-1; D unclear. Germline lookup yields CDR1 MNHNY and CDR2 SVGAGI (reference sequence). The CDR3 covers 11 residues. CDR3 DNA: TGTGCCAGCAGTTCATACACTGAGCAGTTCTTC. This gives the protein CASSSYTEQFF.

This clonotype occurred a few times. This chain joins TRBV10-3 and TRBJ2-1; TRBD2 aligns across 12 bases. CDR1 and CDR2 (germline): ENHRY, SYGVKD. V gave up 4 bases and J gave up 5 bases; unmatched junction bases: 0. This CDR3 has 14 residues. The CDR3 DNA sequence: TGTGCCATCAGTGGGACTAGCGGGGACAATGAGCAGTTCTTC. Translation gives CAISGTSGDNEQFF.

The V and J genes are TRBV29-1 and TRBJ2-1; 8 bases fit TRBD2. J lost 9 bases, V lost 6 bases, and 16 bases had no gene match. Germline lookup yields CDR1 SQVTM and CDR2 ANQGSEA. The CDR3 has 15 residues. CDR3 loop: CSVQTDIGLAGEQFF. DNA of the CDR3: TGCAGCGTCCAGACGGACATTGGACTAGCAGGTGAGCAGTTCTTC.

The rearrangement joins TRBV14 to TRBJ1-5; no clear D gene. The end of the DNA fits TRBJ2-3 better, so the J call may be wrong. The germline gives CDR1 SGHDN, CDR2 FVKESK. The CDR3 is 13 residues long. CDR3 residues: CASSQYRNQPQYF. Here the CDR3 DNA reads TGTGCCAGCAGCCAGTATCGCAATCAGCCCCAGTATTTT.

Here the CDR3 DNA reads TGTGCCAGCAAGGCTAGCGGGCATGCCTACAATGAGCAGTTCTTC. It translates to CASKASGHAYNEQFF. The chain joins TRBV6-5 to TRBJ2-1; the match to TRBD2 covers 8 bases. The CDR3 is made up of 15 amino acids. Germline trimming cut 7 bases from V and 2 bases from J; bases unmatched to any gene: 7. Per germline, CDR1 MNHEY and CDR2 SVGAGI.

This clonotype was found a few times. The chain couples TRBV7-2 to TRBJ2-1; unclear D gene. The CDR3 spans 15 residues. Germline CDR1 reads SGHTA; CDR2 reads FQGNSA. The V end was cut by 1 base, the J end by 2 bases, with 9 bases between. In DNA, the CDR3 is TGTGCCAGCAGCTTAGGGCCCCCCACCTACAATGAGCAGTTCTTC. Its protein is CASSLGPPTYNEQFF.

About this clonotype itself: Mismatch with germline at one junction end may stem from a read error. CDR3 nucleotides: TGTGCCGGCAGTGGAATACTAGCGGGAGCGTTCGATGAGCAGTTCTTC. Encoded protein: CAGSGILAGAFDEQFF. The chain combines TRBV28 with TRBJ2-1; 11 bases align to TRBD2. The CDR3 sequence is 16 residues long. Per the germline V gene, CDR1 is MDHEN and CDR2 is SYDVKM.

This clonotype was picked up a small number of times. The CDR3: CASSHLIYGTANSPLHF. The CDR3, as DNA: TGTGCCAGCAGCCATCTCATTTATGGGACAGCCAATTCACCCCTCCACTTT. The V gene is TRBV4-2, the J gene TRBJ1-6, with TRBD1 matching 7 bases. V dropped 3 bases and J dropped 7; count of bases not matched to a gene: 12. This CDR3 contains 17 residues. Germline V gives CDR1 LGHNA, CDR2 YNFKEQ.

In regard to this clonotype: Just one base apart from a much larger clone, this may be a read error. The chain employs TRBV12-3 or TRBV12-4 and TRBJ2-3; TRBD2 agrees at 10 bases. This CDR3 is built from 16 residues. CDR3 protein: CASSPGLALSTDTLYF. CDR3 nucleotides: TGTGCCAGCAGTCCGGGACTAGCGCTAAGCACAGATACGCTGTATTTT.

The sample holds many counts of this clonotype. One end of the junction does not line up with germline, which may come from a read error. The gene calls are TRBV12-3 or TRBV12-4 and TRBJ1-2, with 7 bases aligning to TRBD1. The CDR3 is made up of 12 amino acids. The CDR3 loop reads CASSPRQGGYTF. DNA for the CDR3: TGCGCCAGCAGCCCTCGACAGGGTGGCTACACCTTC.